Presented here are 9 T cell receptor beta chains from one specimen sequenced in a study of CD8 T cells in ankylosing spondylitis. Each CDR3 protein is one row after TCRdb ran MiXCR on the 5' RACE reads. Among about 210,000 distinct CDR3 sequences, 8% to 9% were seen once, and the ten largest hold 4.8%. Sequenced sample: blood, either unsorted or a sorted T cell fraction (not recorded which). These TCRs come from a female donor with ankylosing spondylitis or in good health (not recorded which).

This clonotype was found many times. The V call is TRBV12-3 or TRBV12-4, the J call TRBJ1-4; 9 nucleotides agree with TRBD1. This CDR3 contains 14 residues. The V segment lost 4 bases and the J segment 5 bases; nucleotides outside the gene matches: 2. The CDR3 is CASSWDRANEKLFF. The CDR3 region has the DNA TGTGCCAGCAGTTGGGACAGGGCGAATGAAAAACTGTTTTTT.

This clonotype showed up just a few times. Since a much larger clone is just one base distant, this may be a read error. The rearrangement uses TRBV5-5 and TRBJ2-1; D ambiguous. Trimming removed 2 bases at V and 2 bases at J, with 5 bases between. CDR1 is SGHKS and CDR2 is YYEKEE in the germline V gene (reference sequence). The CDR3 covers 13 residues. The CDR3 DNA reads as TGTGCCAGCAGCTTCCGGGCCTACAATGAGCAGTTCTTC. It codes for CASSFRAYNEQFF.

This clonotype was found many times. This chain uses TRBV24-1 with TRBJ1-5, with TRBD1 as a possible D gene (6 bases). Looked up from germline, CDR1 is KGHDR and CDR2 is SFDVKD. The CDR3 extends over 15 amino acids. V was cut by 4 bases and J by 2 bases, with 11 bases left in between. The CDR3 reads CATSEGGGGNQPQHF. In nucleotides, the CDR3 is TGTGCCACCAGTGAGGGAGGGGGTGGCAATCAGCCCCAGCATTTT.

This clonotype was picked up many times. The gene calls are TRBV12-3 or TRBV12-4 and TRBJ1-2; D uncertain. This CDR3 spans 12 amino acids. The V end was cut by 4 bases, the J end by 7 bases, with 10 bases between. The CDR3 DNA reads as TGTGCCAGCAGTTCCGGGCCCTCTGGCTACACCTTC. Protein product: CASSSGPSGYTF.

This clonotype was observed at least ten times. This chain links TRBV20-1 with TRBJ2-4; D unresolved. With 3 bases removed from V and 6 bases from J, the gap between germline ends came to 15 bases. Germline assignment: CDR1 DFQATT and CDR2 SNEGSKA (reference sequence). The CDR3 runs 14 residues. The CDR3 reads CSARDPANGNIQYF. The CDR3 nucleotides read TGCAGTGCTAGGGACCCTGCTAACGGAAACATTCAGTACTTC.

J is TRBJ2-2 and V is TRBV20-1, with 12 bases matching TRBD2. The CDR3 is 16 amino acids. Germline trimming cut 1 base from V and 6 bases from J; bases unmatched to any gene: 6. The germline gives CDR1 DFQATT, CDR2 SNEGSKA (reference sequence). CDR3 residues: CSARGGLAGKAGELFF. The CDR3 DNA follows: TGCAGTGCTAGAGGCGGACTAGCGGGAAAGGCCGGGGAGCTGTTTTTT.

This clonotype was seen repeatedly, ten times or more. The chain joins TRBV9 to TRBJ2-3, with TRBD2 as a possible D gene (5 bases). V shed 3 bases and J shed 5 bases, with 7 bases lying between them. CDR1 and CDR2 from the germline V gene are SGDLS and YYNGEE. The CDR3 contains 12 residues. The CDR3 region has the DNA TGTGCCAGCAGCGCCGAGGGAGATACGCAGTATTTT. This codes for CASSAEGDTQYF.

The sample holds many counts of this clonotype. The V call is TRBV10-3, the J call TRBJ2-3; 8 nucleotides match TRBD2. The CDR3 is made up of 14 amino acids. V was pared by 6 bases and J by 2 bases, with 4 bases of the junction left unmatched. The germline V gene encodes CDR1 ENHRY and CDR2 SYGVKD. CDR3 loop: CAISLAGPTDTQYF. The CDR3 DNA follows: TGTGCCATCAGCCTAGCGGGCCCCACAGATACGCAGTATTTT.

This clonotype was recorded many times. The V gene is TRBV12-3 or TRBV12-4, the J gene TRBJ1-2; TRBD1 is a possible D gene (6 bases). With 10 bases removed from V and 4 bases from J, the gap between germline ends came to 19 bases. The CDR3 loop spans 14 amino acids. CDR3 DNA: TGTGCCACAGGGGAAGAAGGGGGATTCTATGGCTACACCTTC. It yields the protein CATGEEGGFYGYTF.